The next 30 T cell receptor beta chains were all read from a single sample in a study of patients and donors after allogeneic stem cell transplantation (dated by TCRdb to about 2020). Library construction relied on RT-PCR. Instrument on record: NextSeq 550. TCRdb ran its own pipeline on the public reads, namely fastp trimming at Q25 and MiXCR clone calling, and kept in-frame beta chains. Under each unique CDR3 protein, matching rows form one entry showing the most common genes and DNA. This sample gives fewer than 500,000 distinct CDR3 sequences in total; under 20% of them show up just once. The ten most abundant clones make up 7.2% of the sample. Sequenced sample: blood, either unsorted or a sorted T cell fraction (not recorded which). These receptors originate from a human donor who was either an allogeneic HSCT recipient or a stem cell or donor lymphocyte infusion donor (not recorded which). It is not recorded whose cells these are; they may come from a transplant donor.

This chain joins TRBV24-1 and TRBJ2-1, with D uncertain. This CDR3 is built from 15 residues. V dropped 9 bases and J dropped 1 base, with 15 bases sitting between them. Germline lookup yields CDR1 KGHDR and CDR2 SFDVKD. As DNA, the CDR3 is TGTGCCACCGCTCCCGGACCGCGATCCTACAATGAGCAGTTCTTC. Its protein product is CATAPGPRSYNEQFF.

This clonotype was recorded a few times. The V gene is TRBV18, the J gene TRBJ1-3, with 11 bases aligning to TRBD1. J lost 5 bases, V lost 2 bases, and 2 bases had no gene match. The CDR3 is 15 amino acids. The germline gives CDR1 KGHSH, CDR2 LQKENI. The CDR3 sequence: CASSPWDRGRNTIYF. CDR3 sequence (DNA): TGTGCCAGCTCACCATGGGACAGGGGGAGAAACACCATATATTTT.

The chain has TRBV29-1 and TRBJ2-7; 7 bases are shared with TRBD2. The CDR3 runs 15 residues. Per the germline V gene, CDR1 is SQVTM and CDR2 is ANQGSEA. The V and J ends lost 3 bases and 1 base, in that order; junction bases with no gene match: 9. As DNA, the CDR3 is TGCAGCGTTGAGGTTCCCCTGCGGGGGTCCTACGAGCAGTACTTC. Translating it yields CSVEVPLRGSYEQYF.

This clonotype was detected only a few times. The chain has TRBV27 and TRBJ2-4; TRBD1 matches at 7 bases. Germline values: CDR1 MNHEY, CDR2 SMNVEV (reference sequence). Losses at the gene ends were 3 bases for V and 0 bases for J; bases not matched to a gene: 14. The CDR3 has 19 amino acids. CDR3 coding DNA: TGTGCCAGCAGTTTCTTCGGACAGGATACCCATATAGCCAAAAACATTCAGTACTTC. It is translated as CASSFFGQDTHIAKNIQYF.

A few counts support this clonotype. J is TRBJ1-4 and V is TRBV20-1, with D maybe TRBD1 (5 bases). Trimming pared 5 bases from V and 8 bases from J, leaving 15 bases between. The CDR3 length is 13 residues. CDR1 is DFQATT, CDR2 SNEGSKA, per germline (reference sequence). The CDR3 bases are TGCAGTGCTGTCGAGGGGTTTAAAGAAAAACTGTTTTTT. It specifies CSAVEGFKEKLFF.

This clonotype was counted a few times. This chain connects TRBV5-1 to TRBJ2-7, with TRBD1 matching 7 bases. Per germline, CDR1 SGHRS and CDR2 YFSETQ. This CDR3 contains 14 residues. With V trimmed by 2 bases and J by 2 bases, 4 bases remained unmatched. The CDR3 sequence: CASSLRGQTYEQYF. The CDR3 coding sequence is TGCGCCAGCAGCTTAAGGGGACAGACCTACGAGCAGTACTTC. Full variable domain (remainder filled in from reference TRBV5-1 and TRBJ2-7): KAGVTQTPRYLIKTRGQQVTLSCSPISGHRSVSWYQQTPGQGLQFLFEYFSETQRNKGNFPGRFSGRQFSNSRSEMNVSTLELGDSALYLCASSLRGQTYEQYFGPGTRLTVT.

The V gene is TRBV4-3, the J gene TRBJ2-2; D not resolved. The germline gives CDR1 LGHNA, CDR2 YSLEER. CDR3 length equals 15 residues. Trimming pared 0 bases from V and 4 bases from J, leaving 9 bases between. This CDR3 reads CASSQDGSPTGELFF. The CDR3 DNA is TGCGCCAGCAGCCAAGATGGCAGCCCCACCGGGGAGCTGTTTTTT.

The rearrangement joins TRBV5-1 to TRBJ2-3; TRBD2 aligns across 14 bases. The CDR3 is 16 residues long. Looked up from germline, CDR1 is SGHRS and CDR2 is YFSETQ. J was trimmed by 4 bases and V by 4 bases; bases with no gene match: 5. The CDR3 sequence is CASSTGTSGRADTQYF. CDR3 DNA: TGCGCCAGCAGCACCGGGACTAGCGGGAGAGCAGATACGCAGTATTTT.

This clonotype turned up a few times. V usage is TRBV5-1 and J usage is TRBJ2-2; tentative D call: TRBD2 (5 bases). Germline V gives CDR1 SGHRS, CDR2 YFSETQ. Trimming removed 0 bases at V and 0 bases at J, with 12 bases between. This CDR3 is 17 amino acids long. The DNA of the CDR3 is TGCGCCAGCAGCTTGGCCGGGAAGGGCCCGAACACCGGGGAGCTGTTTTTT. Encoded protein: CASSLAGKGPNTGELFF.

This chain connects TRBV24-1 to TRBJ2-3; TRBD1 is a possible D gene (6 bases). The CDR3 runs to 16 residues. Between the trimmed V and J ends, which lost 3 bases and 0 bases, there was a span of 12 bases. Germline CDR1 reads KGHDR; CDR2 reads SFDVKD. The CDR3 coding sequence is TGTGCCACCAGTGATCCAGGGGAATCTAGCACAGATACGCAGTATTTT. Encoded protein: CATSDPGESSTDTQYF.

The genes are TRBV4-1 and TRBJ1-2; D unresolved. Per germline, CDR1 MGHRA and CDR2 YSYEKL. Deletions cut 1 base from V and 1 base from J, with 10 bases between. This CDR3 is built from 15 residues. CDR3 sequence (DNA): TGCGCCAGCAGCCAAGTCCCAGGAGTTAACTATGGCTACACCTTC. It specifies CASSQVPGVNYGYTF.

This clonotype was seen a few times. The chain carries TRBV13 and TRBJ2-5; TRBD1 or TRBD2 may be the D gene (5 bases each). The CDR3 covers 16 residues. Germline V gene data show CDR1 as PRHDT and CDR2 as FYEKMQ (reference sequence). V was shortened by 1 base and J by 3 bases, with 15 bases between the two germline ends. This CDR3 reads CASSLDRRDGEETQYF. CDR3 DNA sequence: TGTGCCAGCAGCTTAGATCGTAGGGACGGAGAAGAGACCCAGTACTTC.

This clonotype was observed a handful of times. The genes are TRBV9 and TRBJ2-4, with 7 bases aligning to TRBD1. Germline values: CDR1 SGDLS, CDR2 YYNGEE. The CDR3 spans 16 residues. V lost 3 bases and J lost 0; bases outside the gene matches: 6. The CDR3 is CASSAADRVAKNIQYF. In DNA form, the CDR3 reads TGTGCCAGCAGCGCAGCCGACAGGGTAGCCAAAAACATTCAGTACTTC.

The chain is built from TRBV6-2 or TRBV6-3 and TRBJ1-6; D not certain. The germline V gene has CDR1 MNHEY and CDR2 SVGEGT. The V gene lost 4 bases and the J gene lost 10 bases, with 14 bases spanning the gap. This CDR3 is built from 14 residues. This CDR3 is CASSSTNLRSPLHF. CDR3 in DNA: TGTGCCAGCAGTTCGACAAATTTGAGATCACCCCTCCACTTT.

This CDR3 is CASSVRLAGMGQETQYF. The CDR3 DNA is TGTGCCAGCAGCGTGAGACTAGCGGGGATGGGCCAAGAGACCCAGTACTTC. V and J are TRBV7-8 and TRBJ2-5; TRBD2 matches at 11 bases. V dropped 5 bases and J dropped 1; count of bases not matched to a gene: 9. The germline V gene encodes CDR1 SGHVS and CDR2 FQNEAQ. The CDR3 totals 17 residues.

This chain uses TRBV10-3 with TRBJ1-1; 9 bases match TRBD1. The V and J ends lost 6 bases and 1 base, in that order; junction bases with no gene match: 3. There are 14 residues in the CDR3. Germline CDR1 ENHRY, CDR2 SYGVKD. The CDR3 DNA is TGTGCCATCAGAGAGGGACAGGGGAACACTGAAGCTTTCTTT. Translating it yields CAIREGQGNTEAFF.

In this sample, this clonotype turned up a few times. This sequence joins TRBV4-3 and TRBJ1-2; no firm D call. The CDR3 has 18 residues. Looked up from germline, CDR1 is LGHNA and CDR2 is YSLEER. The V end was cut by 1 base, the J end by 0 bases, with 18 bases between. CDR3 amino acids: CASSQGARAAGPNYGYTF. CDR3 sequence (DNA): TGCGCCAGCAGCCAAGGTGCGAGGGCGGCCGGACCTAACTATGGCTACACCTTC.

This clonotype was recorded at least ten times. This rearrangement joins TRBV6-2 or TRBV6-3 to TRBJ1-5; D not resolved. The V gene lost 0 bases and the J gene lost 0 bases, with 9 bases spanning the gap. The CDR3 covers 16 residues. Germline V gene sequence: CDR1 MNHEY, CDR2 SVGEGT. The DNA for the CDR3 is TGTGCCAGCAGTTACTCAAAAGGATATAGCAATCAGCCCCAGCATTTT. Translating it yields CASSYSKGYSNQPQHF.

The chain is built from TRBV2 and TRBJ1-5; 7 positions agree with TRBD1. The CDR3 loop spans 15 amino acids. Germline lookup yields CDR1 SNHLY and CDR2 FYNNEI. V was pared by 4 bases and J by 1 base, with 4 bases of the junction left unmatched. CDR3 nucleotide sequence: TGTGCCAGCAGTGCACAGGGGTTGAGCAATCAGCCCCAGCATTTT. Protein: CASSAQGLSNQPQHF. The whole variable domain, filled in from reference TRBV2 and TRBJ1-5, reads EPEVTQTPSHQVTQMGQEVILRCVPISNHLYFYWYRQILGQKVEFLVSFYNNEISEKSEIFDDQFSVERPDGSNFTLKIRSTKLEDSAMYFCASSAQGLSNQPQHFGDGTRLSIL.

This clonotype occurred a few times. The chain is built from TRBV5-1 and TRBJ2-7; D is uncertain. CDR3 length: 11 residues. V was cut by 3 bases and J by 6 bases, with 7 bases left in between. Germline CDR1 reads SGHRS; CDR2 reads YFSETQ. In DNA form, the CDR3 reads TGCGCCAGCAGCTCTCGCTCCGAGCAGTACTTC. The encoded protein is CASSSRSEQYF.

The chain combines TRBV5-1 with TRBJ2-2; 10 nucleotides match TRBD1. The CDR3 is 14 amino acids. Germline values: CDR1 SGHRS, CDR2 YFSETQ. J was trimmed by 6 bases and V by 10 bases; bases with no gene match: 9. In DNA form, the CDR3 reads TGCGCCTCTAGGGGACAGGGGTCACCCGGGGAGCTGTTTTTT. This sequence encodes CASRGQGSPGELFF.

This clonotype appeared a few times. This rearrangement joins TRBV6-5 to TRBJ1-2; 7 bases agree with TRBD1. CDR1 is MNHEY and CDR2 is SVGAGI in the germline V gene. The CDR3 covers 15 residues. The ends lost 0 bases at V and 4 bases at J; junction bases unmatched: 5. The CDR3, as DNA: TGTGCCAGCAGTTACTCGACAGGGAGGTTCTATGGCTACACCTTC. Residues: CASSYSTGRFYGYTF.

The chain links TRBV11-3 to TRBJ2-1; 14 nucleotides agree with TRBD2. CDR3 length: 16 residues. The germline V gene has CDR1 SGHNT and CDR2 YENEEA. The junction had 7 bases not matched to a gene; V was cut back by 4 bases and J by 8 bases. This chain's CDR3 is CASSSGTSGRKHEQFF. The CDR3 DNA reads TGTGCCAGCAGCTCGGGGACTAGCGGGAGAAAACATGAGCAGTTCTTC.

There are a few counts of this clonotype. Here the CDR3 reads CASSTIGRRSYEQYF. The CDR3, as DNA: TGTGCCAGCAGCACTATCGGACGCCGCTCCTACGAGCAGTACTTC. The rearrangement joins TRBV21-1 to TRBJ2-7. TRBV21-1 counts as a pseudogene. The CDR3 has 15 residues.

This clonotype was seen only a few times. This chain uses TRBV12-3 or TRBV12-4 with TRBJ1-3; a weak D match, TRBD1 (6 bases). The CDR3 loop spans 15 amino acids. Trimming removed 6 bases from V and 2 bases from J, with 14 bases in between. The CDR3, as DNA: TGTGCCAGCAGATTACAGGGAGGCCCTGGAAACACCATATATTTT. This encodes CASRLQGGPGNTIYF.

Notes on this clonotype: At one end the junction does not follow the germline gene, possibly because of a read error. This chain uses TRBV11-2 with TRBJ2-1; D perhaps matches TRBD2 (6 bases). This CDR3 comprises 13 residues. CDR1 and CDR2 (germline): SGHAT, FQNNGV. CDR3 amino acids: CATSPQAGSEQFF. The DNA for the CDR3 is TGTGCCACCAGCCCTCAGGCGGGGAGTGAGCAGTTCTTC.

The chain couples TRBV30 to TRBJ1-2; D perhaps matches TRBD1 (5 bases). The V end was cut by 5 bases, the J end by 2 bases, with 12 bases between. The CDR3 spans 13 residues. Germline values: CDR1 GTSNPN, CDR2 SVGIG (reference sequence). DNA for the CDR3: TGTGCCTGGGGGGCGCAGACCAACTATGGCTACACCTTC. Its translation: CAWGAQTNYGYTF.

This clonotype was observed many times. This sequence joins TRBV7-9 and TRBJ2-3, with D perhaps matching TRBD2 (5 bases). The CDR3 has 12 residues. From germline, CDR1 is SEHNR and CDR2 FQNEAQ (reference sequence). The V end was cut by 3 bases, the J end by 11 bases, with 12 bases between. The CDR3 sequence: CASSLDRGMQYF. In nucleotides, the CDR3 is TGTGCCAGCAGCTTGGACCGGGGTATGCAGTATTTT.

J is TRBJ2-7 and V is TRBV7-6; TRBD1 or TRBD2 may be the D gene (5 bases each). The length of the CDR3 is 13 residues. Germline V gene data show CDR1 as SGHVS and CDR2 as FNYEAQ. V was pared by 5 bases and J by 9 bases, with 17 bases between. The CDR3 here is CASSTPRDRGQYF. The CDR3 nucleotides are TGTGCCAGCAGCACCCCACGGGACCGGGGGCAGTACTTC.

The V call is TRBV10-2, the J call TRBJ1-1; no reliable D call. This CDR3 comprises 13 residues. V lost 7 bases and J lost 8, with 17 bases in between. Germline values: CDR1 WSHSY, CDR2 SAAADI. CDR3 protein: CASIPGQNTEAFF. The CDR3 DNA reads TGCGCCAGCATTCCGGGTCAGAATACAGAAGCTTTCTTT.